A selection of T cell receptor beta chains follows, all from one sample in a study of blood T cell repertoires in COVID-19. Repertoires were generated with immunoSEQ multiplex PCR, while TCRdb's copy carries only in-frame clones and drops some. Of about 160,000 clones listed, around four fifths are singletons. Sequencing was carried out using peripheral blood. Every receptor here comes from a woman aged 80 or over with active or convalescent COVID-19. Each CDR3 is given with its conserved first and last residue. Fields, in order: CDR3 protein, CDR3 DNA, clone size, V gene, D gene, CDR3 length, J gene. A D gene is named only where the DNA matches it firmly. The size field is filled for only some rows; it gives once, few, many or a size class.

CDR3 protein: CASSKVGGRSNQPQHF
CDR3 DNA: TGTGCCAGCAGCAAAGTGGGGGGTCGAAGCAATCAGCCCCAGCATTTT
clone size: few
V gene: TRBV21-1
D gene: NA
CDR3 length: 16
J gene: TRBJ1-5

CDR3 protein: CASSQDITGGWEKLFF
CDR3 DNA: TGCGCCAGCAGCCAAGATATCACAGGGGGTTGGGAAAAACTGTTTTTT
clone size: NA
V gene: TRBV4-1
D gene: TRBD1
CDR3 length: 16
J gene: TRBJ1-4

CDR3 protein: CASSIAENQPQHF
CDR3 DNA: TGTGCCAGTAGTATCGCGGAAAATCAGCCCCAGCATTTT
clone size: NA
V gene: TRBV19
D gene: NA
CDR3 length: 13
J gene: TRBJ1-5

CDR3 protein: CASSPDSPEAFF
CDR3 DNA: TGTGCCAGCAGTCCCGACAGTCCTGAAGCTTTCTTT
clone size: NA
V gene: TRBV2
D gene: NA
CDR3 length: 12
J gene: TRBJ1-1

CDR3 protein: CASSSRTSGAFSTDTQYF
CDR3 DNA: TGTGCCAGCAGCTCCCGGACTAGCGGGGCTTTTTCCACAGATACGCAGTATTTT
clone size: NA
V gene: TRBV7-2
D gene: TRBD2
CDR3 length: 18
J gene: TRBJ2-3

CDR3 protein: CASSLRGLAGKTSTDTQYF
CDR3 DNA: TGTGCCAGCAGCTTGAGGGGACTAGCGGGTAAGACTAGCACAGATACGCAGTATTTT
clone size: NA
V gene: TRBV5-6
D gene: TRBD2
CDR3 length: 19
J gene: TRBJ2-3

CDR3 protein: CASSLGTGRGEKLFF
CDR3 DNA: TGCGCCAGCAGCTTGGGTACAGGGCGAGGTGAAAAACTGTTTTTT
clone size: NA
V gene: TRBV5-1
D gene: NA
CDR3 length: 15
J gene: TRBJ1-4

CDR3 protein: CASSLQTNTQYF
CDR3 DNA: TGTGCCAGCAGCTTACAAACTAATACGCAGTATTTT
clone size: NA
V gene: TRBV7-8
D gene: NA
CDR3 length: 12
J gene: TRBJ2-3

CDR3 protein: CASSLGTTNTGELFF
CDR3 DNA: TGTGCTAGCAGCTTAGGGACTACGAACACCGGGGAGCTGTTTTTT
clone size: NA
V gene: TRBV7-7
D gene: TRBD2
CDR3 length: 15
J gene: TRBJ2-2

CDR3 protein: CASSYNRGPNQPQHF
CDR3 DNA: TGTGCCAGCAGCTATAATAGGGGCCCGAATCAGCCCCAGCATTTT
clone size: NA
V gene: TRBV7-8
D gene: NA
CDR3 length: 15
J gene: TRBJ1-5

CDR3 protein: CASIRTGNTGELFF
CDR3 DNA: TGTGCCAGCATACGGACAGGGAACACCGGGGAGCTGTTTTTT
clone size: NA
V gene: TRBV6-5
D gene: TRBD1
CDR3 length: 14
J gene: TRBJ2-2

CDR3 protein: CASSYQSTDTQYF
CDR3 DNA: TGTGCCAGCAGCTATCAGAGCACAGATACGCAGTATTTT
clone size: NA
V gene: TRBV5-5
D gene: NA
CDR3 length: 13
J gene: TRBJ2-3

CDR3 protein: CASSSWTGGGTEAFF
CDR3 DNA: TGTGCCAGCAGCTCCTGGACAGGGGGCGGCACTGAAGCTTTCTTT
clone size: NA
V gene: TRBV5-6
D gene: TRBD1
CDR3 length: 15
J gene: TRBJ1-1

CDR3 protein: CASSLGLAGGRWEQYF
CDR3 DNA: TGTGCCAGCAGCTTGGGACTAGCGGGGGGCCGGTGGGAGCAGTACTTC
clone size: NA
V gene: TRBV7-2
D gene: TRBD2
CDR3 length: 16
J gene: TRBJ2-7

CDR3 protein: CASSSRDYEQYF
CDR3 DNA: TGTGCCAGCAGCTCCCGGGACTACGAGCAGTACTTC
clone size: NA
V gene: TRBV11-3
D gene: NA
CDR3 length: 12
J gene: TRBJ2-7

CDR3 protein: CASSPRAAAWGYTF
CDR3 DNA: TGTGCCAGCAGCCCCAGGGCAGCAGCTTGGGGCTACACCTTC
clone size: few
V gene: TRBV5-8
D gene: NA
CDR3 length: 14
J gene: TRBJ1-2

CDR3 protein: CASSQVPGGASGELFF
CDR3 DNA: TGCGCCAGCAGCCAAGTTCCAGGGGGCGCATCCGGGGAGCTGTTTTTT
clone size: NA
V gene: TRBV4-3
D gene: TRBD1
CDR3 length: 16
J gene: TRBJ2-2

CDR3 protein: CASSEAASRGGYTF
CDR3 DNA: TGTGCCAGCAGTGAAGCGGCATCCCGGGGGGGCTACACCTTC
clone size: few
V gene: TRBV6-1
D gene: NA
CDR3 length: 14
J gene: TRBJ1-2

CDR3 protein: CASSSSGTVNANYGYTF
CDR3 DNA: TGTGCCAGCAGTTCTTCCGGGACAGTGAACGCTAACTATGGCTACACCTTC
clone size: NA
V gene: TRBV28
D gene: TRBD1
CDR3 length: 17
J gene: TRBJ1-2

CDR3 protein: CSASLAPASGVNNLYEQYF
CDR3 DNA: TGCAGTGCTAGTCTAGCCCCAGCTAGCGGCGTTAACAACCTCTACGAGCAGTACTTC
clone size: once
V gene: TRBV20-1
D gene: TRBD2
CDR3 length: 19
J gene: TRBJ2-7